This T cell receptor beta chain is from a study of persistence of HIV-infected CD4 T cells. Sequencing used immunoSEQ version 4 in survey mode. Data came from immunoSEQ multiplex PCR; TCRdb stores just in-frame clones and leaves some out. The table records some 41,000 clones, 65% to 85% of them present only once. About this clone itself: Its antigen remains unknown.

Germline-derived CDR1 and CDR2 are SGHNT and YYREEE (reference sequence). V gave up 3 bases and J gave up 8 bases, with 14 bases separating them. The CDR3 runs 14 residues. Cells were stimulated with CMV-infected fibroblast lysates at about 9.4 ug/mL. Memory cells lacking CD40L and CD69 with high CD45RO were sorted. The source was CD4+ T cells sorted from PBMCs after roughly 19-hour stimulation, collected from a patient who received antiretroviral therapy. The gene calls are TRBV5-4 and TRBJ1-4, with a weak D call TRBD1 (5 bases). This receptor was taken from an adult man with HIV who was CMV-seropositive. CDR3 sequence (DNA): TGTGCCAGCAGCTCCCAGGGAGGAAGCGAAAAACTGTTTTTT. Protein product: CASSSQGGSEKLFF.